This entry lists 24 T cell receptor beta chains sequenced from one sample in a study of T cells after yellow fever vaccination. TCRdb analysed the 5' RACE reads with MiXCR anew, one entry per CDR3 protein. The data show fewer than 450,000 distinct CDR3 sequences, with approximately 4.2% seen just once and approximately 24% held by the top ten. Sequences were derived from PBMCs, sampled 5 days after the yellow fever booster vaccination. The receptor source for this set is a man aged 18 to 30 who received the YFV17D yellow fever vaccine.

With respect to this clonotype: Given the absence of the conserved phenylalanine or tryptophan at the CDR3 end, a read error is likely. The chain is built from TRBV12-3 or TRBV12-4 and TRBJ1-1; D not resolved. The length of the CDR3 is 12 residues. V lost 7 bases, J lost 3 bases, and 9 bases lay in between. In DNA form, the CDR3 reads TGTGCCAGCACTGACCGGTACACTGAAGCTTTCTTA. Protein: CASTDRYTEAFL.

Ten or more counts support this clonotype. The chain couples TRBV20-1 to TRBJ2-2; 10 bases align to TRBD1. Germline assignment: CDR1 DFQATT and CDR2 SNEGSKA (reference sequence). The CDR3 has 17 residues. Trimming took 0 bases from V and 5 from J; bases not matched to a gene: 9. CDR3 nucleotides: TGCAGTGCTAGAGATCGGGTCGGGACAGGGGTGACCGGGGAGCTGTTTTTT. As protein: CSARDRVGTGVTGELFF.

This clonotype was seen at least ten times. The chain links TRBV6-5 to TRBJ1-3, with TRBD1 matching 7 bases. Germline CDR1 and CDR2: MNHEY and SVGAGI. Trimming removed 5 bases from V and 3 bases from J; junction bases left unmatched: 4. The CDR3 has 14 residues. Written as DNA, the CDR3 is TGTGCCAGCAGTGAACAGGGGTTTGGAAACACCATATATTTT. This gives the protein CASSEQGFGNTIYF.

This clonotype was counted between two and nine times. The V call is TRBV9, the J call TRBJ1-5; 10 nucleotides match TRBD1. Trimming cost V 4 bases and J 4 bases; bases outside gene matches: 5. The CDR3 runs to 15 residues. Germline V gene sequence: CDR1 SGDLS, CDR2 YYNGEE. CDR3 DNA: TGTGCCAGCAGCCGACAGGGGGCAAAAAATCAGCCCCAGCATTTT. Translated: CASSRQGAKNQPQHF. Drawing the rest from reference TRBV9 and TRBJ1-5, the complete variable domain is DSGVTQTPKHLITATGQRVTLRCSPRSGDLSVYWYQQSLDQGLQFLIQYYNGEERAKGNILERFSAQQFPDLHSELNLSSLELGDSALYFCASSRQGAKNQPQHFGDGTRLSIL.

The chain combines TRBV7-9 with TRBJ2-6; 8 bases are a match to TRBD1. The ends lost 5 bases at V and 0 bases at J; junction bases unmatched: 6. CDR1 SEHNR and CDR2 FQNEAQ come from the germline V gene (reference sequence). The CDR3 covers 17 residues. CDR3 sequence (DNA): TGTGCCAGCAGCCCAGGACAGGGATACTCTGGGGCCAACGTCCTGACTTTC. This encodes CASSPGQGYSGANVLTF.

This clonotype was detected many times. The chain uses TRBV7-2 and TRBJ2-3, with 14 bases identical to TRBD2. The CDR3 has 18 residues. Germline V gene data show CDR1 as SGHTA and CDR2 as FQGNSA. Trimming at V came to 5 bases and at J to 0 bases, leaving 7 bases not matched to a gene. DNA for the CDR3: TGTGCCAGCAGCGGACTAGCGGGGGGTTGGGGAAGCACAGATACGCAGTATTTT. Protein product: CASSGLAGGWGSTDTQYF. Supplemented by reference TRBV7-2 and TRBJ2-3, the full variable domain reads GAGVSQSPSNKVTEKGKDVELRCDPISGHTALYWYRQSLGQGLEFLIYFQGNSAPDKSGLPSDRFSAERTGGSVSTLTIQRTQQEDSAVYLCASSGLAGGWGSTDTQYFGPGTRLTVL.

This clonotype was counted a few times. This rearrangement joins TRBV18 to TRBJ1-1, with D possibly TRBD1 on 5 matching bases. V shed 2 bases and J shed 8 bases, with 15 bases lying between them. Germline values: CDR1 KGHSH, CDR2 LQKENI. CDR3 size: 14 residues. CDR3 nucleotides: TGTGCCAGCTCACCAACCTCACAGGAGGGGGAAGCTTTCTTT. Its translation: CASSPTSQEGEAFF.

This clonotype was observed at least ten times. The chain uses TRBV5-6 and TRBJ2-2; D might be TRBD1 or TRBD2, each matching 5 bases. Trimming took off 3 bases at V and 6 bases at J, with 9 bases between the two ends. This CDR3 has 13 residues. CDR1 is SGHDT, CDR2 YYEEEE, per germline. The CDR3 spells CASSWGFPGELFF. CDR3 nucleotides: TGTGCCAGCAGCTGGGGGTTCCCCGGGGAGCTGTTTTTT. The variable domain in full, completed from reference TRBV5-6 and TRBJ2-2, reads DAGVTQSPTHLIKTRGQQVTLRCSPKSGHDTVSWYQQALGQGPQFIFQYYEEEERQRGNFPDRFSGHQFPNYSSELNVNALLLGDSALYLCASSWGFPGELFFGEGSRLTVL.

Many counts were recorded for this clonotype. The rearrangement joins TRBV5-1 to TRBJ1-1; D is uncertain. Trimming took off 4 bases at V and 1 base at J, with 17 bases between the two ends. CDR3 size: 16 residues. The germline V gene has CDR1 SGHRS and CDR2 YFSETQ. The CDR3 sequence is CASSPLEQRGNTEAFF. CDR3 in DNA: TGCGCCAGCAGCCCCTTAGAGCAGCGGGGGAACACTGAAGCTTTCTTT.

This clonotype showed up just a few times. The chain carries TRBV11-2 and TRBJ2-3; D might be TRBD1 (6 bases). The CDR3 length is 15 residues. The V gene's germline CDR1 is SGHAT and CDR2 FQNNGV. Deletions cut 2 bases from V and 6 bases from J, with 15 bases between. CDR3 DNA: TGTGCCAGCAGCTTATATTTGGGGGCCGGCGATACGCAGTATTTT. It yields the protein CASSLYLGAGDTQYF. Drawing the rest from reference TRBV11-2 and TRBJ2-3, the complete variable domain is EAGVAQSPRYKIIEKRQSVAFWCNPISGHATLYWYQQILGQGPKLLIQFQNNGVVDDSQLPKDRFSAERLKGVDSTLKIQPAKLEDSAVYLCASSLYLGAGDTQYFGPGTRLTVL.

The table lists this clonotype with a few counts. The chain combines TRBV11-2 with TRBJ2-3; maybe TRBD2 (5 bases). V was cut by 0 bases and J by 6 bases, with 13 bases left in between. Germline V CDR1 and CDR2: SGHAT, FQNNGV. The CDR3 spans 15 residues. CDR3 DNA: TGTGCCAGCAGCTTAGACCCAGCGGCCTCCGATACGCAGTATTTT. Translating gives CASSLDPAASDTQYF. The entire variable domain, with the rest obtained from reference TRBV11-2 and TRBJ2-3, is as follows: EAGVAQSPRYKIIEKRQSVAFWCNPISGHATLYWYQQILGQGPKLLIQFQNNGVVDDSQLPKDRFSAERLKGVDSTLKIQPAKLEDSAVYLCASSLDPAASDTQYFGPGTRLTVL.

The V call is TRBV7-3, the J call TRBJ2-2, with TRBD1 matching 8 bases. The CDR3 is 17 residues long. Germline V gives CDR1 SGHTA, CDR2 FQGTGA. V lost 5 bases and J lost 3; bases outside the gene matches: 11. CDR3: CASSNHNYRGDTGELFF. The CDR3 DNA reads TGTGCCAGCAGCAACCACAACTACAGGGGGGACACCGGGGAGCTGTTTTTT.

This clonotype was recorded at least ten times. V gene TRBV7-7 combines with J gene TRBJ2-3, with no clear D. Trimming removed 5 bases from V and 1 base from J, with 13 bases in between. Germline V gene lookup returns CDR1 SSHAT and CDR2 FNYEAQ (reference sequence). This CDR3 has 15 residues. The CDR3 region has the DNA TGTGCCAGCAGCCCGACAACCCGTGGCACAGATACGCAGTATTTT. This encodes CASSPTTRGTDTQYF.

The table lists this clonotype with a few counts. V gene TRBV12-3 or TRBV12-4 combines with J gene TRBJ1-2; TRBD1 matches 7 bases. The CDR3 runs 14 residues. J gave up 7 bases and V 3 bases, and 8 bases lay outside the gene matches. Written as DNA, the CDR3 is TGTGCCAGCAGTTTTAGGCAGGGGGATTTTGGCTACACCTTC. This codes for CASSFRQGDFGYTF.

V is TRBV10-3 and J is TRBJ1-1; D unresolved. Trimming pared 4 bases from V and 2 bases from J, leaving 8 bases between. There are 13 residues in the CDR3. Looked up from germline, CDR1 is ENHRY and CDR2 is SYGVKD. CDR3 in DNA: TGTGCCATCAGTGCCGAGTCTAACACTGAAGCTTTCTTT. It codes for CAISAESNTEAFF.

The CDR3 DNA follows: TGTGCCAGCAGTTTAACCGGGACCGGGAACAATCAGCCCCAGCATTTT. Translated, it gives CASSLTGTGNNQPQHF. V is TRBV28 and J is TRBJ1-5, with a weak D call TRBD1 (5 bases). Germline CDR1 is MDHEN and CDR2 is SYDVKM. V lost 2 bases and J lost 3, with 14 bases in between. The CDR3 is 16 residues long.

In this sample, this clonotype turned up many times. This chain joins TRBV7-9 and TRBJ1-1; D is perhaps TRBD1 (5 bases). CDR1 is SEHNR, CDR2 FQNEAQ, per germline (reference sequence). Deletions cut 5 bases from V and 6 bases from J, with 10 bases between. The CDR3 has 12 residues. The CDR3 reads CASSAQGAEAFF. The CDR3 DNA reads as TGTGCCAGCAGCGCCCAAGGGGCTGAAGCTTTCTTT.

The CDR3 nucleotides read TGCGCCAGCAGCCAAGAAAGCGCTCGGCCTCAAGAGACCCAGTACTTC. Protein: CASSQESARPQETQYF. The rearrangement uses TRBV4-3 and TRBJ2-5; D uncertain. This CDR3 spans 16 amino acids. Germline CDR1 LGHNA, CDR2 YSLEER. The V end lost 0 bases, the J end lost 2 bases, and 13 bases lay between the germline ends.

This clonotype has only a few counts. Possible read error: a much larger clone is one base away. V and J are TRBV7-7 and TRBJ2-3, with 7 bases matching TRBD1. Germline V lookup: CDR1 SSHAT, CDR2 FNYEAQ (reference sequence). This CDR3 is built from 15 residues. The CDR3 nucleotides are TGTGCCGGCAGCCCGACAGGGTTCAGCACAGATACGCAGTATTTT. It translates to CAGSPTGFSTDTQYF.

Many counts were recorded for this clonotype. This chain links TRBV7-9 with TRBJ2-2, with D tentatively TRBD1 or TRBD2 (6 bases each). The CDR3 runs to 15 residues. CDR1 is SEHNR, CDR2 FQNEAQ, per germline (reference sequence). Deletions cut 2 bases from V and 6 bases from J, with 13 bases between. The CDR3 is CASSLIGGFAGELFF. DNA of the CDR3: TGTGCCAGCAGCTTAATCGGGGGCTTCGCCGGGGAGCTGTTTTTT.

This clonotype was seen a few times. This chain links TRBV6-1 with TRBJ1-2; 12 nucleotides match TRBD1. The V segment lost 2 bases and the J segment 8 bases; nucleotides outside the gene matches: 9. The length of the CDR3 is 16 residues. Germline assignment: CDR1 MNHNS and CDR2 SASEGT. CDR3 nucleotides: TGTGCCAGCAGTGAACTCCCGGGACAGGGGGCTCAAGGCTACACCTTC. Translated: CASSELPGQGAQGYTF.

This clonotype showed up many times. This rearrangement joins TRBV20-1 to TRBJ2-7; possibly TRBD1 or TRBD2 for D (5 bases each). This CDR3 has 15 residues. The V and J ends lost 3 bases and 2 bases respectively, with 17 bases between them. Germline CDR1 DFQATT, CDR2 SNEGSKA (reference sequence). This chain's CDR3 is CSASHLEGDAYEQYF. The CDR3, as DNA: TGCAGTGCTAGCCACCTCGAAGGGGACGCCTACGAGCAGTACTTC.

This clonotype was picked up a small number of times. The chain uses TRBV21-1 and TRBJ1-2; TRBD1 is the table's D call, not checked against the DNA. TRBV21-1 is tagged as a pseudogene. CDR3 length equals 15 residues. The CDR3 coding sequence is TGTGCCAGCAGCAAAGTTGAAGGGGCGCGGAGTGGCTACACCTTC. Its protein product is CASSKVEGARSGYTF.

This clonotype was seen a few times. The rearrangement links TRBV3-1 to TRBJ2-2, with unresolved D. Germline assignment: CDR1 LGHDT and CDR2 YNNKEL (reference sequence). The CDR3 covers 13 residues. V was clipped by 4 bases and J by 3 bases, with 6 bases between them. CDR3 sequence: CASSRLDTGELFF. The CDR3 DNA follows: TGTGCCAGCAGCCGACTTGACACCGGGGAGCTGTTTTTT.